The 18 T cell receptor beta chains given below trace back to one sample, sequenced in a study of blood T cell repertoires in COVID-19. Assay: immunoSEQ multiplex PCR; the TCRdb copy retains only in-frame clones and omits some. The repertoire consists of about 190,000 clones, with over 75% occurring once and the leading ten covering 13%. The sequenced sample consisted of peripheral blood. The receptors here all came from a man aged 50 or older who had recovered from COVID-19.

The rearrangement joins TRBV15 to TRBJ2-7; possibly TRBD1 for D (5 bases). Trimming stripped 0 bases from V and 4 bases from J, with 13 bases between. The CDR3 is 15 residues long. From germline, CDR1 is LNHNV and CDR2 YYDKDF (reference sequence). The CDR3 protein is CATSRDRAGRYEQYF. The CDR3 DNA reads TGTGCCACCAGCAGAGATCGGGCAGGGCGGTACGAGCAGTACTTC.

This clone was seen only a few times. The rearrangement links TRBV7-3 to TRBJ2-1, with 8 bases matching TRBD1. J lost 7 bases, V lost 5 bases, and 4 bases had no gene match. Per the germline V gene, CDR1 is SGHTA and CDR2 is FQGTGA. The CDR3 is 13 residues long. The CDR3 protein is CASSLDRANEQFF. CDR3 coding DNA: TGTGCCAGCAGCCTGGACAGGGCAAATGAGCAGTTCTTC. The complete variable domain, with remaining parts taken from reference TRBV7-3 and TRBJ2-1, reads GAGVSQTPSNKVTEKGKYVELRCDPISGHTALYWYRQSLGQGPEFLIYFQGTGAADDSGLPNDRFFAVRPEGSVSTLKIQRTERGDSAVYLCASSLDRANEQFFGPGTRLTVL.

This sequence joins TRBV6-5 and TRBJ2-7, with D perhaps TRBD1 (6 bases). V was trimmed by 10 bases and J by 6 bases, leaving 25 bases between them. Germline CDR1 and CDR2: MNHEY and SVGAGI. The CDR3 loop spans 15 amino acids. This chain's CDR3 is CAIKGGWQDWREQYF. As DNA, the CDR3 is TGTGCCATCAAAGGGGGATGGCAGGACTGGCGCGAGCAGTACTTC.

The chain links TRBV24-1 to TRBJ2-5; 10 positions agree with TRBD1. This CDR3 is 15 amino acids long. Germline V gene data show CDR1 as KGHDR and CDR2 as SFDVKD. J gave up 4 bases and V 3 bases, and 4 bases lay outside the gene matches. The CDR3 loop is CATSDGTGDGETQYF. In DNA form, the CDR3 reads TGTGCCACCAGTGATGGGACAGGGGATGGAGAGACCCAGTACTTC.

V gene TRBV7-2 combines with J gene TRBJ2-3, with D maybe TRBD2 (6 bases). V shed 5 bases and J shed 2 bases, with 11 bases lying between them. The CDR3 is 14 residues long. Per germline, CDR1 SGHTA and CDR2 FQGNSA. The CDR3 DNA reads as TGTGCCAGCAGCGATGGACTACCCACAGATACGCAGTATTTT. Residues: CASSDGLPTDTQYF.

CDR3 DNA sequence: TGCGCCAGCGCCGGGACAGGGAAAACCGGGGAGCTGTTTTTT. It encodes CASAGTGKTGELFF. The rearrangement links TRBV5-1 to TRBJ2-2; TRBD1 aligns across 9 bases. V shed 7 bases and J 5 bases; nucleotides not matched to a gene: 6. CDR1 is SGHRS and CDR2 is YFSETQ in the germline V gene. The CDR3 consists of 14 residues.

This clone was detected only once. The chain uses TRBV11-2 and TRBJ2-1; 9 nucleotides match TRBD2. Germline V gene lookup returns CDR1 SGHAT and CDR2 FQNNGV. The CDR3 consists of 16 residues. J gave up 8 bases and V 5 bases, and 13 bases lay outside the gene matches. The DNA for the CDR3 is TGTGCCAGCAGCCCCAAGCTTCTAGCGGGATCTCATGAGCAGTTCTTC. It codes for CASSPKLLAGSHEQFF.

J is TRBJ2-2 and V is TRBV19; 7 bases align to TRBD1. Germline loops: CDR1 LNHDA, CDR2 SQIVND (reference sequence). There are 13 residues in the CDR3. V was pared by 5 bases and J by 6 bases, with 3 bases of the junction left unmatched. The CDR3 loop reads CASSETGAGELFF. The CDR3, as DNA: TGTGCCAGTAGTGAAACAGGGGCCGGGGAGCTGTTTTTT.

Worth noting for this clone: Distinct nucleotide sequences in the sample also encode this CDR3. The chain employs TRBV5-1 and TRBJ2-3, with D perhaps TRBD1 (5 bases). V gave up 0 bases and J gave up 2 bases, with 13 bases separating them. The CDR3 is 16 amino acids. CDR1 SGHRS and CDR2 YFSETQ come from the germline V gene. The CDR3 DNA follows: TGCGCCAGCAGCTTGGGTCAGGGTGTTACCACAGATACGCAGTATTTT. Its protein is CASSLGQGVTTDTQYF.

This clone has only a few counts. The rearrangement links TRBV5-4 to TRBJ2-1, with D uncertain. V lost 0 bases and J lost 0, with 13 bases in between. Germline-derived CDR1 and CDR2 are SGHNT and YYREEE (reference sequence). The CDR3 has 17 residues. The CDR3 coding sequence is TGTGCCAGCAGCTTGGCCGGAAGAAGGAGCTCCTACAATGAGCAGTTCTTC. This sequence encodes CASSLAGRRSSYNEQFF.

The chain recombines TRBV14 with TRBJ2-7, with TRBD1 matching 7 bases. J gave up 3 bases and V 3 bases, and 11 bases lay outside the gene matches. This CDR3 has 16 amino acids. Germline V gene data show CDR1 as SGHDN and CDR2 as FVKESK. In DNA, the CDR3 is TGTGCCAGCAGCCAGCTGGGACAGCTCGGGCGCTACGAGCAGTACTTC. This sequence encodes CASSQLGQLGRYEQYF.

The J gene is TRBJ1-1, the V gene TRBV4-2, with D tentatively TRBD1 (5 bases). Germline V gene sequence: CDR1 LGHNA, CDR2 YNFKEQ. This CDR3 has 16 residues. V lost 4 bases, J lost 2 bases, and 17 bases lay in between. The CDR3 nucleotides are TGTGCCAGCAGCCCCTACCTAGACAGAGCAAACACTGAAGCTTTCTTT. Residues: CASSPYLDRANTEAFF.

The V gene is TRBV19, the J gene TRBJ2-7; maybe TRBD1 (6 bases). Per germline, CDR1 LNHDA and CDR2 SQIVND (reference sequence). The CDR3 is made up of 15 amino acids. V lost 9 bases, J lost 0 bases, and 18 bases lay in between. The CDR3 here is CASRLSQQGSYEQYF. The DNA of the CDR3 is TGTGCCAGCAGATTGTCCCAACAGGGCTCCTACGAGCAGTACTTC.

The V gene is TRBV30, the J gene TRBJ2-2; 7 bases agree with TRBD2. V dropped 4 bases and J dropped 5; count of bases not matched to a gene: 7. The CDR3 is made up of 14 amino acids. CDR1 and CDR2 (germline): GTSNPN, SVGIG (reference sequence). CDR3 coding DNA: TGTGCCTGGACGCTAGCGGCCTTAACCGGGGAGCTGTTTTTT. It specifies CAWTLAALTGELFF.

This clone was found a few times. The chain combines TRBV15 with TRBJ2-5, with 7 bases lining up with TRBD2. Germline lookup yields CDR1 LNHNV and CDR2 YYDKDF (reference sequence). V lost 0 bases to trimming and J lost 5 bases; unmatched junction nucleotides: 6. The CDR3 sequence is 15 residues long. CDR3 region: CATSRDSGGDETQYF. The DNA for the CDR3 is TGTGCCACCAGCAGAGATTCGGGAGGCGATGAGACCCAGTACTTC.

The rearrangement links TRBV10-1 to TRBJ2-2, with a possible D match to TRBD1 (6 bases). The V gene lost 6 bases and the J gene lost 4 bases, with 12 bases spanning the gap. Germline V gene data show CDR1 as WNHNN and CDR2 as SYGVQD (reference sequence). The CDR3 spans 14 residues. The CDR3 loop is CASRSQGTTGELFF. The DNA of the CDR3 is TGCGCCAGCAGGTCACAGGGTACCACCGGGGAGCTGTTTTTT.

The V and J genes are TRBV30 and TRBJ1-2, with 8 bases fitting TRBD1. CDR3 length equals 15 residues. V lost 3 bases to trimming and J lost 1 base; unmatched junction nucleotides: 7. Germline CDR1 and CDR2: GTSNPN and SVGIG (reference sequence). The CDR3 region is CAWRGDRRLNYGYTF. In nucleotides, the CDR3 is TGTGCCTGGAGGGGGGACAGGCGGCTTAACTATGGCTACACCTTC.

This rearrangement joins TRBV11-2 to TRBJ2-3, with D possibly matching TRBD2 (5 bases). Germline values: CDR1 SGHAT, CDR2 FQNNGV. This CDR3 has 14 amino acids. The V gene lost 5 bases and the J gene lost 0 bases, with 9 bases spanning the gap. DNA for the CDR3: TGTGCCAGCAGCGAGGGTCAAAGCACAGATACGCAGTATTTT. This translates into CASSEGQSTDTQYF.